One TCR beta chain is described in this entry. In the original workflow: Researchers report that nucleated cell counts were estimated from reference gene primer amplification. The repertoire was sequenced with immunoSEQ multiplex PCR; TCRdb's copy has only in-frame clones and lacks some. Clonal size and the V and J genes are those of that table, whereas D and trimming came from the DNA. The data show over 400,000 clones, with 70% to 90% seen just once and 3.2% held by the top ten. This sample was included in a study of blood T cell repertoires in COVID-19. Study at large: COVID-19 samples, acute and convalescent, were from the United States, Italy and Spain. Sample material is recorded as cDNA or gDNA derived from T cells, B-cell-depleted T cells, or PBMCs.

V lost 5 bases to trimming and J lost 6 bases, with 14 bases between them. The CDR3 spans 14 residues. The V gene's germline CDR1 is SEHNR and CDR2 FQNEAQ (reference sequence). Input material: peripheral blood. The chain recombines TRBV7-9 with TRBJ1-5; D possibly corresponds to TRBD1 (6 bases). The sequence was obtained from a human donor in a cohort sampled during active COVID-19. The CDR3 nucleotides are TGTGCCAGCAGCCCTTTACAGGGTATTCAGCCCCAGCATTTT. The encoded protein is CASSPLQGIQPQHF.